This T cell receptor (beta chain) was observed in a study of blood T cells in healthy people across ages. Study conclusions and caveats: More naive CD4+ cells and higher diversity were found in long-lived than in aged donors.

From germline, CDR1 is MNHNY and CDR2 SVGAGI (reference sequence). This CDR3 has 14 amino acids. V was trimmed by 7 bases and J by 1 base, leaving 13 bases between them. Total RNA amounts of at least 6 micrograms were extracted per sample. As concerns this clonotype: What it recognizes is unknown.

The use of a sample-barcoded 5' primer and a J-beta primer mix characterized a second PCR of roughly 6 to 11 cycles. TCRdb independently ran MiXCR on the 5' RACE reads; one entry per CDR3 protein. This sample has 1.5 million to 2 million distinct CDR3 sequences, with approximately 30% found just once. The receptor's source is a woman under 40 in good health. Sequences were obtained from blood. The chain has TRBV6-6 and TRBJ1-1; possible D gene TRBD1, 5 bases. CDR3 protein: CASKTIGGNTEAFF. The DNA for the CDR3 is TGTGCCAGCAAGACAATCGGGGGGAACACTGAAGCTTTCTTT.